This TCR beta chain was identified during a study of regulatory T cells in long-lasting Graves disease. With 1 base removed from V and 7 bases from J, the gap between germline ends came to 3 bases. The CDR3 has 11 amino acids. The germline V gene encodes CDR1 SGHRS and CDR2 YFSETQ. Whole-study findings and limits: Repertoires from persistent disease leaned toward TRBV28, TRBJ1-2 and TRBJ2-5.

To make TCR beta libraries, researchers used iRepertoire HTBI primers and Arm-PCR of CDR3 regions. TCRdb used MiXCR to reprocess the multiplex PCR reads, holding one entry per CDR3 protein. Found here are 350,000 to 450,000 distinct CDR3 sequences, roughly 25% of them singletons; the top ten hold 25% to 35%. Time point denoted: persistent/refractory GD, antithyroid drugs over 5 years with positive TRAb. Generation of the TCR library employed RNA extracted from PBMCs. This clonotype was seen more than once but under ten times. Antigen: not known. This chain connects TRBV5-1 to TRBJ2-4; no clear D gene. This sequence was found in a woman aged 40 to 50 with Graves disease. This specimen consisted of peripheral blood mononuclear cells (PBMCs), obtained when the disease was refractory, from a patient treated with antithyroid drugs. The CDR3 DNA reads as TGCGCCAGCAGCTTGAGTAACATTCAGTACTTC. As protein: CASSLSNIQYF.